Sequencing of this T cell receptor (beta chain) was carried out in a study of T cells in Graves' hyperthyroidism and ophthalmopathy. Study-wide results and caveats: Peripheral blood also featured most of the thyroid clonotypes expanded above 0.001.

The source material, RNA transcripts, was used to amplify TCR beta CDR3 regions. During a first-round RT-PCR of the TCR CDR3, the HTBI primer set was used. TCRdb fed the multiplex PCR reads into MiXCR, producing one record per CDR3 protein. The sample carries hundreds of thousands of distinct CDR3 sequences, just under 45% recorded once. Uncontrolled infections, other autoimmune diseases, pregnancy or lactation led to exclusion of patients. Of note for this clonotype: The antigen is unknown.

The CDR3 sequence is 12 residues long. From germline, CDR1 is LGHNA and CDR2 YSLEER. V lost 1 base, J lost 13 bases, and 4 bases stayed unmatched. The chain carries TRBV4-3 and TRBJ1-2, with TRBD1 identical over 9 bases. Source material: peripheral blood or thyroid tissue (not recorded which). The TCR was taken from an adult man with Graves' disease, either hyperthyroidism or ophthalmopathy (not recorded which). CDR3 sequence (DNA): TGCGCCAGCAGCCAAGTTGGGACAGGGCTCACCTTC. It encodes CASSQVGTGLTF.